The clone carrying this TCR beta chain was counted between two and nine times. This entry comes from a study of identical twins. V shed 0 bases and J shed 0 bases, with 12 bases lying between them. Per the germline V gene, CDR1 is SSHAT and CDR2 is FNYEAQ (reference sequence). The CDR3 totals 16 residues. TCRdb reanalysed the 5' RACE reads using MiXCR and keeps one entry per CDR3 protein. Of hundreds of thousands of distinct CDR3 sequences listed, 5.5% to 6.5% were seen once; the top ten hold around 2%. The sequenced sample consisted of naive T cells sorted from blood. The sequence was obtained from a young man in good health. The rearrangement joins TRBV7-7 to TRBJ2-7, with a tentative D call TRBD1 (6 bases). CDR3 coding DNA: TGTGCCAGCAGCTTAGCCGACAGGAATCCCTCCTACGAGCAGTACTTC. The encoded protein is CASSLADRNPSYEQYF.